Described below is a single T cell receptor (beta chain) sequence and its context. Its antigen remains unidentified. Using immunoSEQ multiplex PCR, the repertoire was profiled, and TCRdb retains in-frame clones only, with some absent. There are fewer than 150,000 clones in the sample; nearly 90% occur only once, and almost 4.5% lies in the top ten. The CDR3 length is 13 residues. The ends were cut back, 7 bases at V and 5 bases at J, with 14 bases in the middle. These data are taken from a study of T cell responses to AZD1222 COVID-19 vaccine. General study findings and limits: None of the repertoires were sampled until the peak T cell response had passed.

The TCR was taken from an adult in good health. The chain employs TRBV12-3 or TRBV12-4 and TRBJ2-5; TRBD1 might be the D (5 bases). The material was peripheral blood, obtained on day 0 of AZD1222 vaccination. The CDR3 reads CASTLGAGETQYF. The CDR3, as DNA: TGTGCCAGCACCCTTGGGGCAGGCGAGACCCAGTACTTC.